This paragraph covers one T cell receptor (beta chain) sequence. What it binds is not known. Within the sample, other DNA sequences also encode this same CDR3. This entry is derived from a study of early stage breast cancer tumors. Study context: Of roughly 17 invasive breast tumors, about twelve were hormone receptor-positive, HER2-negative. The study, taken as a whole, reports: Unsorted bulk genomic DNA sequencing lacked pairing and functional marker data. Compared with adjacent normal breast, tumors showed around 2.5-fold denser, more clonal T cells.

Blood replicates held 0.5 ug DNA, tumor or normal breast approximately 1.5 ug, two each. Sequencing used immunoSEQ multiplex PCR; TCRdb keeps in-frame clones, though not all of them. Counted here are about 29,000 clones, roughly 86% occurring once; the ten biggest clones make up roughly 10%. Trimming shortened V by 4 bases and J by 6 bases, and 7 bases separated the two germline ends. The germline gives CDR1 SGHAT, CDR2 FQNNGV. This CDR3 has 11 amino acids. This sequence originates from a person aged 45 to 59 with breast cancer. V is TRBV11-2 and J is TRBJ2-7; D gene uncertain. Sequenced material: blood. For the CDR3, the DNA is TGTGCCAGCAGCTCGCGTTCCGAGCAGTACTTC. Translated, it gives CASSSRSEQYF.